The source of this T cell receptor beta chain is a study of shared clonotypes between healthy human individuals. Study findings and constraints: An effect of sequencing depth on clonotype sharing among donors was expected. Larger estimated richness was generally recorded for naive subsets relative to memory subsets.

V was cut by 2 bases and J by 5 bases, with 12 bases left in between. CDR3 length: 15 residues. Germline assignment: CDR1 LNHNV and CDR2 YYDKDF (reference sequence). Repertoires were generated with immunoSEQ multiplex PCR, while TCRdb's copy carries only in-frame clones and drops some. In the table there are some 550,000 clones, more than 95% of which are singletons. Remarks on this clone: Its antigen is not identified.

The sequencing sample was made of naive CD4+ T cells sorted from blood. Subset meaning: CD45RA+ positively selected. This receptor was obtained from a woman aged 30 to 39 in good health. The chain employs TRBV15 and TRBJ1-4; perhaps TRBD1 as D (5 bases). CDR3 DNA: TGTGCCACCAGCAGACTAAACGGGGCAAATGAAAAACTGTTTTTT. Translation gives CATSRLNGANEKLFF. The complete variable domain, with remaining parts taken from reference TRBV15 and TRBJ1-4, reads DAMVIQNPRYQVTQFGKPVTLSCSQTLNHNVMYWYQQKSSQAPKLLFHYYDKDFNNEADTPDNFQSRRPNTSFCFLDIRSPGLGDTAMYLCATSRLNGANEKLFFGSGTQLSVL.